This TCR beta chain was captured in a study of T cell responses to AZD1222 COVID-19 vaccine (dated by TCRdb to 2020 to 2022). As for the study more broadly: A total of roughly 240 trial participants underwent TCR sequencing, of whom approximately 210 received two doses of AZD1222 and about 25 received two doses of the MenACWY control vaccine. Enrollment into the trials was organized by age into subgroups of 18-55, 56-69 and 70-plus years, and those subgroups contained approximately 150, 30 and 60 TCR-sequenced participants, respectively.

The CDR3 regions of human TCRbeta chains were analyzed by immunosequencing. Under the source paper's analysis protocol: TCRs in the repertoires were matched against a reference library of SARS-CoV-2-specific TCRs that had been generated with the MIRA antigen-specificity platform. Breadth meant the fraction of unique TCRs that were SARS-CoV-2-associated, whereas depth meant the fraction of total T cells that were SARS-CoV-2-associated. Using the MIRA data, each spike-specific TCR was assigned both to the spike region to which the TCR was reactive and to a CD4 or CD8 class. Log10-transformed breadth and depth values were compared by one-way ANOVA with Sidak's multiple comparisons tests. TCRdb carries this immuneACCESS record with in-frame sequences only. Its versions omit some clonotypes, under half of them owing to an unresolved V gene in the studies checked, with the rest unexplained. That table is the source of V, J and clone size, and D and trimming were worked out from the DNA. The sample profile shows about 100,000 clones; approximately 93% of them were found once. About 8.3% of the sample comes from the top ten.

CDR1 and CDR2 are drawn from the germline V gene: MGHRA, YSYEKL. Measured from the cysteine to the phenylalanine, the CDR3 is 15 residues long. Of the read, only the CDR3 DNA is kept; its 45 bases are in frame from base 1. The trim is 4 bases for V and 4 bases for J, with a gap of 13 bases between the germline ends. Concerning this clone: What this receptor recognizes is not known. Base qualities were left out, and no much larger clone turns up one base away.

Sample time point, as interpreted from the label and publication: about 28 days (+/-7) after the second vaccine dose. AZD1222 recipients given second doses at about 4 weeks or at about 12 weeks were pooled, since spike-specific TCR depth and breadth were not found to differ between the two schedules. Vaccinee samples came from UK trials COV001 and COV002, including a single-blind randomized controlled phase 2/3 trial of AZD1222 (ChAdOx1 nCoV-19) in healthy adults. For TCRbeta chain sequencing, PBMC samples from trial participants were taken at day 0 and at day 28 after the second dose. General findings and caveats noted by the study authors: No day 14 peak-response samples were available, so repertoires were characterized only after the peak T cell response. The 56-69-year group was small, and its depth increase did not reach significance, likely because of low power. A significant rise in spike-specific TCR breadth and depth was observed after two AZD1222 doses relative to day 0 and relative to MenACWY recipients. Participants were mostly white British, with more females than males. The authors suggested clonal diversity may have been underestimated. Nearly half of unique spike-specific TCRs reportedly recognized epitopes outside regions mutated in the B.1.351 and B.1.1.7 variants. Conclusions about previously exposed vaccinees are limited because only a handful of AZD1222 recipients were SARS-CoV-2 seropositive at baseline. CD4 TCRs associated with the vaccine covered the entire spike protein, and the dominant responses were in regions 160-218 and 743-854.

Sequencing used peripheral blood, obtained 28 days after the second AZD1222 dose. The receptor comes from an adult who received the AZD1222 COVID-19 vaccine. The chain joins TRBV4-1 to TRBJ2-2; TRBD2 is a weak D gene call, 6 bases matching. CDR3 loop: CASSLGGAITGELFF. The nucleotides read TGCGCCAGCAGCCTCGGGGGAGCAATCACCGGGGAGCTGTTTTTT.